The present T cell receptor (beta chain) was sequenced within a study of blood T cell repertoires in COVID-19 (dated by TCRdb to the early 2020s). Background on the whole study: Samples from collaborators originated in the United States, Italy and Spain and spanned both the acute and convalescent phases of COVID-19. HLA class I and class II types, where available, came from metadata supplied by the sample provider rather than from assay-based typing. The repertoires were released in a freely available public database intended as a resource for research on the immune response to SARS-CoV-2. The prospective study material was composed of cDNA or gDNA derived from T cells, B-cell-depleted T cells, or PBMCs. A de-identified subject ID, COVID-19 status, age in years and sex were almost always included in the sample metadata. Deeply sampled blood TCRbeta repertoires from subjects exposed to, actively infected with, or recovered from COVID-19 were included in the dataset. Samples were obtained from the ongoing ImmuneRACE study (first 160 participants) and from over 1,000 subjects provided by 6 global collaborators.

The immunoSEQ Assay, a bias-controlled multiplex PCR, was used to amplify TCRbeta CDR3 regions from genomic DNA. In the paper's pipeline: The number of nucleated cells in each sample was estimated from the amplification of reference gene primers within the assay. To quantify the absolute abundance of each unique TCRbeta CDR3 rearrangement, sequence reads were collapsed and filtered. For each sample, productive Simpson clonality was calculated as the square root of Simpson's diversity index over productive rearrangements. TCRdb stores this immuneACCESS table with in-frame sequences only. Part of the clones is absent; in the studies checked, under half of the shortfall reflects unresolved V genes, and no reason is known for the rest. V, J and clone size derive from that table, while D and trimming were established from the DNA sequence. This sample gives approximately 16,000 clones in total; about 91% of them show up just once. Together, the top ten hold approximately 12% of the sample.

The paper's findings and limits, for the study overall: The quantity of clinical and demographic metadata differed by source and by participant and was supplied without curation.

Each collaborating institution followed its own protocols to collect whole blood in K2EDTA tubes. For TCRbeta analysis, collaborators shipped samples in one of three forms: frozen whole blood, isolated PBMCs, or DNA extracted from either of those sample types. To note about this clone: The antigen it recognizes is unknown. It has no much larger one-base neighbor in the sample; base qualities were not kept.

The receptor was derived from a human donor in a cohort sampled during active COVID-19. The sample consisted of peripheral blood.

CDR3 loop: CASSEFSSGGARDEQFF. The DNA is as follows: TGTGCCAGCAGTGAATTTTCTAGCGGGGGGGCCCGCGATGAGCAGTTCTTC. The V gene is TRBV2 and the J gene is TRBJ2-1, with 12 junctional bases fitting TRBD2. Compared with germline, V lacks 2 bases and J lacks 8 bases; bases without a gene match: 10. As encoded in the germline V gene, CDR1 is SNHLY while CDR2 is FYNNEI. Including the terminal cysteine and phenylalanine, the CDR3 comprises 17 residues. Only CDR3 DNA is held: 51 bases, read in frame from base 1.